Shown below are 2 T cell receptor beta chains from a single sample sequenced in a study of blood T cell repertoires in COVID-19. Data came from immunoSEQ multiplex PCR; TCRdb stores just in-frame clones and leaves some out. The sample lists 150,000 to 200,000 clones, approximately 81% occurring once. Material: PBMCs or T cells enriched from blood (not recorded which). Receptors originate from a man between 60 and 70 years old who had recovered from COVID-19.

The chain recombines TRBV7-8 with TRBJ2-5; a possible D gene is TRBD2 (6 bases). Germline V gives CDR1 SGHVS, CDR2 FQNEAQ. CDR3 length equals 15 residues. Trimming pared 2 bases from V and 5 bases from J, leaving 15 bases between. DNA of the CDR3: TGTGCCAGCAGCTTAAGGGAAGGGAGGTGGGAGACCCAGTACTTC. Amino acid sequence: CASSLREGRWETQYF.

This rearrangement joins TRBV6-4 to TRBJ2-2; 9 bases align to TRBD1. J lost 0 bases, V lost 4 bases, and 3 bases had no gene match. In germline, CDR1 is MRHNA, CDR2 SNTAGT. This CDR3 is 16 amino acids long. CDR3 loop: CASSAQGASNTGELFF. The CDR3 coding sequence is TGTGCCAGCAGTGCACAGGGGGCCTCGAACACCGGGGAGCTGTTTTTT.